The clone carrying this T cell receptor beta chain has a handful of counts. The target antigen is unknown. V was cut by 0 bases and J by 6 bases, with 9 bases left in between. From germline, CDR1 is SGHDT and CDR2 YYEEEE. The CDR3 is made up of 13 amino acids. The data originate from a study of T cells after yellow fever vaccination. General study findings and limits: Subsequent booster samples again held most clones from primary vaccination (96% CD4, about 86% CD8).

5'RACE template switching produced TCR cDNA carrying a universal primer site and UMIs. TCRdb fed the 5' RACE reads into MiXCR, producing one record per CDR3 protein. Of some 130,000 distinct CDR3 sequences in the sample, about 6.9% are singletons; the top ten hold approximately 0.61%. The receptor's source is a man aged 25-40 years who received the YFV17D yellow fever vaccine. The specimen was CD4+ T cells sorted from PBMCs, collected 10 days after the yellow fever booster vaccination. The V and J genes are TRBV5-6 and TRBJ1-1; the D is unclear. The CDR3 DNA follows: TGTGCCAGCAGCTTGGGGGAGGACTCTGAAGCTTTCTTT. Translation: CASSLGEDSEAFF.